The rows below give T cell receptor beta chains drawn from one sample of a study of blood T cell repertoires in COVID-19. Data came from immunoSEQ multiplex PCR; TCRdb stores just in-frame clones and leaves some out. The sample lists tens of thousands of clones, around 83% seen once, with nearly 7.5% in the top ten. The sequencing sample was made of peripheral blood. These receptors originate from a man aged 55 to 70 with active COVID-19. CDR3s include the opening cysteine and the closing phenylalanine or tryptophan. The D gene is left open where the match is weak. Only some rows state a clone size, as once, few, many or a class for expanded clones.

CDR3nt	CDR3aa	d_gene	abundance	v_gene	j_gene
TGTGCCAGCAGCTCCAGCGGGCAGCAGCCCCAGCATTTT	CASSSSGQQPQHF	-	-	TRBV28	TRBJ1-5
TGCGCCAGCAGCTCATCCGGGACAGGGAAAAGACACACGTTTGGCTACACCTTC	CASSSSGTGKRHTFGYTF	TRBD1	few	TRBV5-1	TRBJ1-2
TGTGCCAGCAGCTACACGGACTCAACTGGGGAGACCCAGTACTTC	CASSYTDSTGETQYF	-	-	TRBV5-5	TRBJ2-5
TGTGCCTTGAGGGGGACAGCGTTTAACTATGGCTACACCTTC	CALRGTAFNYGYTF	TRBD1	-	TRBV10-3	TRBJ1-2
TGTGCCACCAGCAGACAGACTAGCGGGGACAATGAGCAGTTCTTC	CATSRQTSGDNEQFF	TRBD2	-	TRBV15	TRBJ2-1
TGTGCCAGCAACCGGGGACTAGAATTTAGCGGGGAGCTGTTTTTT	CASNRGLEFSGELFF	TRBD2	few	TRBV5-8	TRBJ2-2
TGCAGCGTTGCCCCGGGACTAGCTAGCGAGCAGTACTTC	CSVAPGLASEQYF	TRBD2	-	TRBV29-1	TRBJ2-7
TGTGCCAGCAGCTTAGAGGCAGGCGGCTACACCTTC	CASSLEAGGYTF	-	-	TRBV7-9	TRBJ1-2
TGTGCCAGCAGCGTTAGCGGCCTGGGGGAGCAGTACTTC	CASSVSGLGEQYF	-	-	TRBV9	TRBJ2-7
TGTGCCAGTAGTTCGGACAGTTACTACAATGAGCAGTTCTTC	CASSSDSYYNEQFF	-	-	TRBV19	TRBJ2-1
TGCGCCAGCAGCTTGGGGACTAGCAGGCGGGAGACCCAGTACTTC	CASSLGTSRRETQYF	TRBD2	-	TRBV5-1	TRBJ2-5
TGTGCCAGCAGCTCGGCCGGGACAGACTACGAGCAGTACTTC	CASSSAGTDYEQYF	TRBD1	-	TRBV5-6	TRBJ2-7
TGTGCCATCGGGAAGGCTAGCGGGGGGCTGGAGACCCAGTACTTC	CAIGKASGGLETQYF	TRBD2	-	TRBV2	TRBJ2-5
TGTGCCAGCAGCACGGACTACCGAGAGACCCAGTACTTC	CASSTDYRETQYF	-	-	TRBV12-3/TRBV12-4	TRBJ2-5
TGCGCCAGCAGCTCCCGGGACAGGGCCCACTCTGGGGCCAACGTCCTGACTTTC	CASSSRDRAHSGANVLTF	TRBD1	-	TRBV5-1	TRBJ2-6
TGTGCCAGCAGCCCGTCGACAGGGGGCTACAATGAGCAGTTCTTC	CASSPSTGGYNEQFF	TRBD1	-	TRBV11-2	TRBJ2-1
TGCGCCAGCAGCCAAGCCCTAGAATATGAGCAGTTCTTC	CASSQALEYEQFF	-	-	TRBV4-1	TRBJ2-1
TGTGCCAGCAGCCAAGAATTAGCCGGGACTAATGAAAAACTGTTTTTT	CASSQELAGTNEKLFF	-	-	TRBV4-2	TRBJ1-4
TGTGCCAGCAGTCTGATAGGGGGCAATCAGCCCCAGCATTTT	CASSLIGGNQPQHF	-	-	TRBV7-2	TRBJ1-5
TGTGCCAGCAGGGCAGCTAATGAAAAACTGTTTTTT	CASRAANEKLFF	-	-	TRBV2	TRBJ1-4
TGTGCCAGCTCGGTCGGGGGGTACACTGAAGCTTTCTTT	CASSVGGYTEAFF	-	-	TRBV6-5	TRBJ1-1
TGTGCCTGGCACAGGGAGACCTACGAGCAGTACTTC	CAWHRETYEQYF	-	-	TRBV30	TRBJ2-7
TGTGCCAGCAGCCGGGACAGGATGAACACTGAAGCTTTCTTT	CASSRDRMNTEAFF	TRBD1	-	TRBV5-4	TRBJ1-1
TGTGCCAGTAGGGCCTCGGACTATCCTAGCACAGATACGCAGTATTTT	CASRASDYPSTDTQYF	-	-	TRBV19	TRBJ2-3
TGTGCCAGCAGTCCCCGGACAGCAACTAATGAAAAACTGTTTTTT	CASSPRTATNEKLFF	-	-	TRBV28	TRBJ1-4
TGCGCCAGCAGCCCCCGGGGAACTAATGAAAAACTGTTTTTT	CASSPRGTNEKLFF	-	-	TRBV5-1	TRBJ1-4
TGTGCCAGCAGTCCCATAACACAGTTAAACATTCAGTACTTC	CASSPITQLNIQYF	-	-	TRBV28	TRBJ2-4
TGTGCCGCGCGGGAGTCGAACACCGGGGAGCTGTTTTTT	CAARESNTGELFF	TRBD2	-	TRBV12-3/TRBV12-4	TRBJ2-2
TGTGCCAGCACCCATGCGGGGGCAACAGATACGCAGTATTTT	CASTHAGATDTQYF	-	-	TRBV11-2	TRBJ2-3
TGTGCCAGCAGCCCGCGCCGGGACTACCTTACAGATACGCAGTATTTT	CASSPRRDYLTDTQYF	TRBD2	-	TRBV13	TRBJ2-3
TGTGCCAGCAGCCAAGTCGGGGGGACTAGCGGGAGAAATGAGCAGTTCTTC	CASSQVGGTSGRNEQFF	TRBD2	-	TRBV3-1/TRBV3-2	TRBJ2-1
TGTGCCAGTAGACCGGGAACGGCACAGGGGGCAGGAGCTTTCTTT	CASRPGTAQGAGAFF	TRBD1	-	TRBV19	TRBJ1-1
TGTGCCTGGAGTGTTGGCAGCACAGATACGCAGTATTTT	CAWSVGSTDTQYF	-	-	TRBV30	TRBJ2-3
TGTGCCAGCAGCTTGGGGCCAGGGGTGAATTCACCCCTCCACTTT	CASSLGPGVNSPLHF	-	-	TRBV7-8	TRBJ1-6
TGTGCCAGCAGCCTCCGGGCCCAGGGTGATACGCAGTATTTT	CASSLRAQGDTQYF	-	-	TRBV5-4	TRBJ2-3
TGTGCCTGGAGAGAACAGGGTTTCACTGAAGCTTTCTTT	CAWREQGFTEAFF	-	-	TRBV30	TRBJ1-1
TGTGCCTGGAGTGGACCGGGACTAGCGGAGACCCAGTACTTC	CAWSGPGLAETQYF	TRBD2	-	TRBV30	TRBJ2-5
TGTGCCAGGGACAGGAGTCAGCCCCAGCATTTT	CARDRSQPQHF	TRBD1	-	TRBV11-3	TRBJ1-5
TGTGCCAGCAGGGGTAGCGGGAGGTGGAGTGAGCAGTTCTTC	CASRGSGRWSEQFF	TRBD2	once	TRBV2	TRBJ2-1
TGTGCCAGCCACACCGCCGGGACAGGGGAGGATTTT	CASHTAGTGEDF	TRBD1	few	TRBV28	TRBJ1-5
TGTGCCAGCAGCTTAGTGACTAGCGGGGGGAATGAGCAGTTCTTC	CASSLVTSGGNEQFF	TRBD2	-	TRBV7-9	TRBJ2-1
TGTGCCAGTAGCCCAGGGGTATACGACTATGGCTACACCTTC	CASSPGVYDYGYTF	-	-	TRBV19	TRBJ1-2
TGTGCCAGCAGCTTAGTGCACAGGTCCTATGGCTACACCTTC	CASSLVHRSYGYTF	-	-	TRBV11-3	TRBJ1-2
TGTGCCAGCAGCCCACTCGGACAGAAAAACATTCAGTACTTC	CASSPLGQKNIQYF	-	-	TRBV7-2	TRBJ2-4
TGTGCCACCAGTGATCCGGGACAGGGACCTGCCGGGGAGCTGTTTTTT	CATSDPGQGPAGELFF	TRBD1	once	TRBV24-1	TRBJ2-2
-	CASSLVRGTGRTPGSCFF	-	-	TRBV11-2	TRBJ2-2
TGTGCCAGCAGCAGGGAGCGGGGGGGCAAAGAGACCCAGTACTTC	CASSRERGGKETQYF	TRBD2	-	TRBV7-2	TRBJ2-5
TGTGCCAGCAGCTATAGCTTCGAGCAGTACTTC	CASSYSFEQYF	-	-	TRBV5-6	TRBJ2-7
TGTGCCAGCAGCAGACAGGGGAAAGAGCAGTACTTC	CASSRQGKEQYF	TRBD1	-	TRBV6-5	TRBJ2-7
TGTGCCAGCAGTGAGGGGGCGAACACTGAAGCTTTCTTT	CASSEGANTEAFF	-	medium-sized	TRBV2	TRBJ1-1
TGTGCCAGCCCACCGGAGGGGGCGGGGAACACTGAAGCTTTCTTT	CASPPEGAGNTEAFF	TRBD1	-	TRBV6-4	TRBJ1-1
TGTGCCAGTAGGCTGCCCGGGACAGGGCCATACGAGCAGTACTTC	CASRLPGTGPYEQYF	TRBD1	-	TRBV19	TRBJ2-7
TGTGCCAGCTCAACGGACAAGTACCAAGAGACCCAGTACTTC	CASSTDKYQETQYF	-	-	TRBV18	TRBJ2-5
TGTGCCAGCAGTCGAACGAACGGACAGGCAAGACTGCAAGCTTTCTTT	CASSRTNGQARLQAFF	TRBD1	-	TRBV28	TRBJ1-1
TGTGCCAGCAGTGAAGAGAGAGGGGTCAGGGGCCTCCAAGAGACCCAGTACTTC	CASSEERGVRGLQETQYF	-	-	TRBV6-1	TRBJ2-5